The 30 T cell receptor beta chains below all came from one sample that was sequenced in a study of shared T cell receptors in the human thymus. Here immunoSEQ multiplex PCR was the method, and the copy in TCRdb shows in-frame clones only, minus some. The sample includes 550,000 to 800,000 clones, 80% to 90% of them seen just once. The same specimen was also included in a second study, on human thymus T cells.

The sequenced sample was thymocytes. The receptor set was obtained from a girl in the first two years of life with a congenital heart defect.

The chain employs TRBV28 and TRBJ2-5; 7 bases line up with TRBD2. The CDR3 runs 15 residues. Per the germline V gene, CDR1 is MDHEN and CDR2 is SYDVKM. The J segment lost 3 bases and the V segment lost 1 base, leaving 5 bases of the junction unmatched. The CDR3 coding sequence is TGTGCCAGCAGTTTATTAGCAGGGAGGGAAGAGACCCAGTACTTC. Protein: CASSLLAGREETQYF.

This chain joins TRBV4-3 and TRBJ2-7; the match to TRBD1 covers 8 bases. Unmatched junction bases numbered 16, after V lost 4 bases and J lost 2 bases. CDR1 is LGHNA, CDR2 YSLEER, per germline. This CDR3 comprises 18 residues. The CDR3 is CASSRTPRDRHVAYEQYF. DNA for the CDR3: TGCGCCAGCAGCCGAACGCCCAGGGACAGGCACGTCGCCTACGAGCAGTACTTC.

As for this clone: This same CDR3 is encoded by further DNA sequences in the sample. V and J are TRBV6-1 and TRBJ2-5; the D is unclear. This CDR3 contains 11 residues. With 5 bases removed from V and 4 bases from J, the gap between germline ends came to 5 bases. CDR1 and CDR2 from the germline V gene are MNHNS and SASEGT. The CDR3 bases are TGTGCCAGCAGTTACGGAGAGACCCAGTACTTC. Its translation is CASSYGETQYF.

J is TRBJ1-5 and V is TRBV5-6; D uncertain. CDR1 SGHDT and CDR2 YYEEEE come from the germline V gene. Deletions cut 3 bases from V and 3 bases from J, with 10 bases between. The CDR3 is made up of 14 amino acids. In nucleotides, the CDR3 is TGTGCCAGCAGCTGGGCAGGCTACAATCAGCCCCAGCATTTT. Translating gives CASSWAGYNQPQHF.

The chain uses TRBV13 and TRBJ1-5; 11 nucleotides line up with TRBD1. The CDR3 sequence is 19 residues long. The V gene end was trimmed by 0 bases and the J gene end by 4 bases; junction bases not matched to a gene: 11. From germline, CDR1 is PRHDT and CDR2 FYEKMQ (reference sequence). The CDR3 coding sequence is TGTGCCAGCAGCTTAGGACTGTTGAGGGGGACAGGGGGAAATCAGCCCCAGCATTTT. This encodes CASSLGLLRGTGGNQPQHF.

The chain links TRBV6-1 to TRBJ2-7, with TRBD2 as a possible D gene (6 bases). Per germline, CDR1 MNHNS and CDR2 SASEGT. V lost 5 bases and J lost 0, with 14 bases in between. There are 15 residues in the CDR3. The CDR3 nucleotides read TGTGCCAGCAGTCCCGGGACTGAAGACTCCTACGAGCAGTACTTC. It translates to CASSPGTEDSYEQYF.

J is TRBJ2-1 and V is TRBV11-2, with D tentatively TRBD2 (5 bases). Germline lookup yields CDR1 SGHAT and CDR2 FQNNGV. The CDR3 extends over 17 amino acids. V lost 0 bases to trimming and J lost 0 bases, with 12 bases between them. The CDR3 DNA is TGTGCCAGCAGCTTAGAATCGGGGAAGAGCTCCTACAATGAGCAGTTCTTC. Translated, it gives CASSLESGKSSYNEQFF.

This chain connects TRBV27 to TRBJ2-5; tentatively, D is TRBD2 (5 bases). Germline V lookup: CDR1 MNHEY, CDR2 SMNVEV (reference sequence). V lost 2 bases and J 3 bases, leaving 10 bases between the germline ends. The CDR3 consists of 14 residues. CDR3 nucleotides: TGTGCCAGCAGTTTACAGAGGGAAAAAGAGACCCAGTACTTC. Translated, it gives CASSLQREKETQYF.

This chain joins TRBV7-3 and TRBJ1-2; D is ambiguous. CDR1 and CDR2 from the germline V gene are SGHTA and FQGTGA. V lost 3 bases to trimming and J lost 7 bases, with 18 bases between them. There are 15 residues in the CDR3. The CDR3 DNA is TGTGCCAGCAGCTTCTTCAAGAGATCGGGAGCTGGCTACACCTTC. Amino acids: CASSFFKRSGAGYTF.

The chain is built from TRBV9 and TRBJ1-3; a possible D gene is TRBD1 (5 bases). Germline V CDR1 and CDR2: SGDLS, YYNGEE. There are 16 residues in the CDR3. Trimming cost V 0 bases and J 0 bases, with 10 bases left between them. The chain's CDR3 is CASSVVAGGSGNTIYF. The CDR3 DNA reads as TGTGCCAGCAGCGTAGTAGCGGGGGGCTCTGGAAACACCATATATTTT.

V gene TRBV5-6 combines with J gene TRBJ2-2; D perhaps matches TRBD2 (6 bases). CDR1 and CDR2 from the germline V gene are SGHDT and YYEEEE. This CDR3 spans 19 amino acids. V was cut by 3 bases and J by 4 bases, with 25 bases left in between. CDR3 in amino acids: CASSSGGGLQVRSTGELFF. The CDR3 DNA follows: TGTGCCAGCAGCTCTGGTGGGGGGTTACAGGTTCGGAGCACCGGGGAGCTGTTTTTT. Combining the CDR3 with reference TRBV5-6 and TRBJ2-2 gives the whole variable domain DAGVTQSPTHLIKTRGQQVTLRCSPKSGHDTVSWYQQALGQGPQFIFQYYEEEERQRGNFPDRFSGHQFPNYSSELNVNALLLGDSALYLCASSSGGGLQVRSTGELFFGEGSRLTVL.

J is TRBJ2-2 and V is TRBV7-9; 14 positions match TRBD2. Germline lookup yields CDR1 SEHNR and CDR2 FQNEAQ (reference sequence). The CDR3 consists of 17 residues. Trimming removed 5 bases from V and 4 bases from J; junction bases left unmatched: 6. DNA for the CDR3: TGTGCCAGCAGCCCCAGACTAGCGGGGGGGAGCACCGGGGAGCTGTTTTTT. This gives the protein CASSPRLAGGSTGELFF.

The V gene is TRBV14, the J gene TRBJ1-2, with D possibly TRBD1 on 5 matching bases. The CDR3 contains 16 residues. Germline-derived CDR1 and CDR2 are SGHDN and FVKESK. Trimming shortened V by 4 bases and J by 0 bases, and 15 bases separated the two germline ends. CDR3 in DNA: TGTGCCAGCAGCCGAGAGGGGCACGTCCCTAACTATGGCTACACCTTC. It is translated as CASSREGHVPNYGYTF. The entire variable domain, with the rest obtained from reference TRBV14 and TRBJ1-2, is as follows: EAGVTQFPSHSVIEKGQTVTLRCDPISGHDNLYWYRRVMGKEIKFLLHFVKESKQDESGMPNNRFLAERTGGTYSTLKVQPAELEDSGVYFCASSREGHVPNYGYTFGSGTRLTVV.

This clone was found a few times. V and J are TRBV18 and TRBJ2-7; 9 positions match TRBD1. The ends lost 0 bases at V and 2 bases at J; junction bases unmatched: 14. Germline V gene data show CDR1 as KGHSH and CDR2 as LQKENI. The CDR3 sequence is 19 residues long. The CDR3 protein is CASSPPPGQGSPGTYEQYF. The CDR3 DNA sequence: TGTGCCAGCTCACCACCACCGGGACAGGGTTCCCCGGGCACCTACGAGCAGTACTTC.

The count of this clone is one. The rearrangement joins TRBV29-1 to TRBJ2-1, with TRBD1 matching 7 bases. Germline V gives CDR1 SQVTM, CDR2 ANQGSEA. The length of the CDR3 is 14 residues. The J segment lost 8 bases and the V segment lost 1 base, leaving 8 bases of the junction unmatched. CDR3 loop: CSVEVGTAVDEQFF. DNA for the CDR3: TGCAGCGTTGAAGTAGGGACAGCCGTAGATGAGCAGTTCTTC.

The genes are TRBV6-4 and TRBJ2-2; maybe TRBD1 (5 bases). CDR1 and CDR2 from the germline V gene are MRHNA and SNTAGT. Trimming shortened V by 2 bases and J by 6 bases, and 13 bases separated the two germline ends. This CDR3 comprises 15 residues. The CDR3 sequence is CASSDVHRYPGELFF. The DNA for the CDR3 is TGTGCCAGCAGTGACGTCCACAGGTATCCCGGGGAGCTGTTTTTT.

This chain uses TRBV6-1 with TRBJ2-2, with TRBD2 matching over 8 bases. The CDR3 length is 16 residues. Germline V CDR1 and CDR2: MNHNS, SASEGT. The junction had 6 bases not matched to a gene; V was cut back by 1 base and J by 5 bases. The CDR3 bases are TGTGCCAGCAGTGAAGGTCCCCGGGGGGGAACCGGGGAGCTGTTTTTT. It encodes CASSEGPRGGTGELFF.

The chain carries TRBV19 and TRBJ1-2; 9 nucleotides line up with TRBD1. The CDR3 consists of 16 residues. Per the germline V gene, CDR1 is LNHDA and CDR2 is SQIVND (reference sequence). J was trimmed by 3 bases and V by 5 bases; bases with no gene match: 10. CDR3 coding DNA: TGTGCCAGTAGTCTGTGGGGGGACAGGGTTGACTATGGCTACACCTTC. As protein: CASSLWGDRVDYGYTF.

The chain recombines TRBV4-1 with TRBJ1-2, with 9 bases identical to TRBD1. The germline gives CDR1 MGHRA, CDR2 YSYEKL. After removal of 1 base from V and 4 bases from J, the junction contained 13 bases not matched to a gene. This CDR3 is 18 amino acids long. DNA for the CDR3: TGCGCCAGCAGCCAAGCACAGGGGGCGCGAAGACCGAGCTATGGCTACACCTTC. Its translation: CASSQAQGARRPSYGYTF.

This chain links TRBV7-9 with TRBJ2-7, with D unclear. This CDR3 contains 17 residues. V was pared by 3 bases and J by 1 base, with 19 bases between. Germline CDR1 is SEHNR and CDR2 is FQNEAQ (reference sequence). The CDR3 coding sequence is TGTGCCAGCAGCTTTTCGGGTGGAGACTTCCCTTCCTACGAGCAGTACTTC. This sequence encodes CASSFSGGDFPSYEQYF.

The V gene is TRBV6-1, the J gene TRBJ2-5; 11 bases are a match to TRBD2. The CDR3 is 16 residues long. In germline, CDR1 is MNHNS, CDR2 SASEGT. Trimming at V came to 1 base and at J to 3 bases, leaving 4 bases not matched to a gene. The CDR3 nucleotides read TGTGCCAGCAGTGAAGATACTAGCGGGGGAAAAGAGACCCAGTACTTC. This sequence encodes CASSEDTSGGKETQYF.

The chain uses TRBV7-2 and TRBJ2-7; D call uncertain. Germline assignment: CDR1 SGHTA and CDR2 FQGNSA. V lost 2 bases and J 3 bases, leaving 11 bases between the germline ends. The CDR3 totals 14 residues. This CDR3 reads CASSLNFPHYEQYF. The CDR3 DNA sequence: TGTGCCAGCAGCTTAAATTTTCCCCACTACGAGCAGTACTTC.

The rearrangement joins TRBV5-8 to TRBJ1-5; D call uncertain. The CDR3 is 15 amino acids. The V end lost 2 bases, the J end lost 0 bases, and 9 bases lay between the germline ends. Germline assignment: CDR1 SGHTS and CDR2 YDEGEE. DNA for the CDR3: TGTGCCAGCAGCTTCCGAAACTATAGCAATCAGCCCCAGCATTTT. Translated: CASSFRNYSNQPQHF.

The rearrangement joins TRBV28 to TRBJ1-1; D perhaps matches TRBD1 (6 bases). V lost 3 bases to trimming and J lost 1 base, with 24 bases between them. Germline CDR1 MDHEN, CDR2 SYDVKM. The CDR3 loop spans 19 amino acids. This CDR3 is CASSFFPSPTGTKNTEAFF. For the CDR3, the DNA is TGTGCCAGCAGTTTTTTTCCAAGTCCAACCGGGACAAAGAACACTGAAGCTTTCTTT.

The V call is TRBV20-1, the J call TRBJ1-1; possible D gene TRBD1, 6 bases. Germline V CDR1 and CDR2: DFQATT, SNEGSKA (reference sequence). Trimming took 3 bases from V and 7 from J, leaving 9 bases between them. This CDR3 is 11 amino acids long. The CDR3 loop reads CSASGQFEAFF. CDR3 nucleotides: TGCAGTGCTAGCGGACAGTTTGAAGCTTTCTTT.

Here the CDR3 reads CASSLAAEGNTIYF. CDR3 DNA sequence: TGTGCCAGCAGCTTGGCCGCGGAAGGAAACACCATATATTTT. The rearrangement joins TRBV5-4 to TRBJ1-3; D call uncertain. Germline V gives CDR1 SGHNT, CDR2 YYREEE (reference sequence). The CDR3 is made up of 14 amino acids. V was trimmed by 0 bases and J by 4 bases, leaving 8 bases between them.

V is TRBV28 and J is TRBJ2-7; 8 bases are shared with TRBD2. V was pared by 3 bases and J by 4 bases, with 14 bases of the junction left unmatched. The CDR3 consists of 17 residues. CDR1 and CDR2 from the germline V gene are MDHEN and SYDVKM. The CDR3 here is CASSLDTSGGYGYEQYF. Written as DNA, the CDR3 is TGTGCCAGCAGTTTGGACACGAGCGGGGGCTATGGGTACGAGCAGTACTTC.

The rearrangement uses TRBV5-1 and TRBJ2-2, with TRBD2 matching over 9 bases. The CDR3 extends over 16 amino acids. Per the germline V gene, CDR1 is SGHRS and CDR2 is YFSETQ. The V gene end was trimmed by 4 bases and the J gene end by 6 bases; junction bases not matched to a gene: 10. In DNA form, the CDR3 reads TGCGCCAGCAGCGGGATAGCGGGGGAGAAGTCCGGGGAGCTGTTTTTT. As protein: CASSGIAGEKSGELFF.

The rearrangement links TRBV7-2 to TRBJ2-3; 9 positions agree with TRBD2. Germline V gene data show CDR1 as SGHTA and CDR2 as FQGNSA. The CDR3 extends over 17 amino acids. J lost 2 bases, V lost 1 base, and 7 bases had no gene match. CDR3 nucleotides: TGTGCCAGCAGCTTAGTAACGGCGGGGGGGCCCACAGATACGCAGTATTTT. Translating it yields CASSLVTAGGPTDTQYF.

The rearrangement uses TRBV5-5 and TRBJ2-7; 7 bases line up with TRBD1. The CDR3 spans 16 residues. Unmatched junction bases numbered 11, after V lost 3 bases and J lost 2 bases. CDR1 and CDR2 (germline): SGHKS, YYEKEE (reference sequence). CDR3 coding DNA: TGTGCCAGCAGCTCACCGGGACAGAAGACTCCCTACGAGCAGTACTTC. Its translation is CASSSPGQKTPYEQYF.